These 26 T cell receptor beta chains came from one sample sequenced in a study of cytomegalovirus exposure and HLA in healthy donors. Method: immunoSEQ multiplex PCR; TCRdb's copy keeps in-frame clones and lacks some. Here the sample spans approximately 200,000 clones, roughly 88% being singletons. Material for sequencing was PBMCs. These receptors were obtained from a woman under 30 in good health and CMV-seronegative.

This clone has just one count. The V call is TRBV27, the J call TRBJ2-7; a weak D match, TRBD1 (5 bases). From germline, CDR1 is MNHEY and CDR2 SMNVEV (reference sequence). The CDR3 runs to 14 residues. V was clipped by 7 bases and J by 3 bases, with 16 bases between them. The CDR3 DNA reads TGTGCCAGCACCCCTAGGGGTAGTAGCTACGAGCAGTACTTC. Amino acids: CASTPRGSSYEQYF.

This clone has a handful of counts. This sequence joins TRBV20-1 and TRBJ1-1; D gene uncertain. This CDR3 is 11 amino acids long. Per germline, CDR1 DFQATT and CDR2 SNEGSKA (reference sequence). The V end was cut by 2 bases, the J end by 7 bases, with 8 bases between. The CDR3, as DNA: TGCAGTGCTAGACCCCGGGATGAAGCTTTCTTT. Translating gives CSARPRDEAFF.

This clone came up once. This chain uses TRBV18 with TRBJ2-3; TRBD2 aligns across 8 bases. CDR1 is KGHSH and CDR2 is LQKENI in the germline V gene. V dropped 6 bases and J dropped 0; count of bases not matched to a gene: 8. The CDR3 contains 16 residues. DNA of the CDR3: TGTGCCAGCTCCCCTTTAGCGGGAACTAGCACAGATACGCAGTATTTT. As protein: CASSPLAGTSTDTQYF. The complete variable domain, with remaining parts taken from reference TRBV18 and TRBJ2-3, reads NAGVMQNPRHLVRRRGQEARLRCSPMKGHSHVYWYRQLPEEGLKFMVYLQKENIIDESGMPKERFSAEFPKEGPSILRIQQVVRGDSAAYFCASSPLAGTSTDTQYFGPGTRLTVL.

V is TRBV6-5 and J is TRBJ2-7; 8 nucleotides align to TRBD1. The germline gives CDR1 MNHEY, CDR2 SVGAGI. The length of the CDR3 is 13 residues. Trimming removed 2 bases from V and 4 bases from J; junction bases left unmatched: 1. The CDR3 coding sequence is TGTGCCAGCAGTTACGGGACAGGATACGAGCAGTACTTC. Translating gives CASSYGTGYEQYF.

The chain employs TRBV6-6 and TRBJ1-1, with a weak D call TRBD1 (5 bases). The CDR3 has 13 amino acids. Trimming left V 2 bases short and J 6 bases short, with 10 bases between. Germline CDR1 MNHNY, CDR2 SVGAGI (reference sequence). CDR3 coding DNA: TGTGCCAGCAGTTACGGGGGGAGAGCTGAAGCTTTCTTT. Translation gives CASSYGGRAEAFF.

The chain uses TRBV10-2 and TRBJ2-7; 9 bases match TRBD1. V was pared by 6 bases and J by 5 bases, with 11 bases of the junction left unmatched. The CDR3 totals 15 residues. Germline CDR1 WSHSY, CDR2 SAAADI. CDR3 loop: CASRPRDRVFHEQYF. CDR3 nucleotide sequence: TGCGCCAGCAGGCCCCGGGACAGGGTTTTCCACGAGCAGTACTTC.

This clone showed up just once. The gene calls are TRBV5-1 and TRBJ2-3, with a tentative D call TRBD2 (6 bases). Germline V lookup: CDR1 SGHRS, CDR2 YFSETQ. V lost 2 bases and J 0 bases, leaving 13 bases between the germline ends. This CDR3 is 16 amino acids long. CDR3 in DNA: TGCGCCAGCAGCTTACTAGCCTCCTCTAGCACAGATACGCAGTATTTT. Translating gives CASSLLASSSTDTQYF.

V gene TRBV2 combines with J gene TRBJ2-7; D may be TRBD1 (5 bases). Germline-derived CDR1 and CDR2 are SNHLY and FYNNEI. CDR3 length equals 13 residues. With 8 bases removed from V and 6 bases from J, the gap between germline ends came to 17 bases. The CDR3: CASAKDKGPEQYF. In DNA, the CDR3 is TGTGCCAGCGCCAAGGACAAGGGGCCCGAGCAGTACTTC.

The V gene is TRBV11-3, the J gene TRBJ2-2; D is unclear. From germline, CDR1 is SGHNT and CDR2 YENEEA. The CDR3 is 13 amino acids. V was shortened by 2 bases and J by 6 bases, with 7 bases between the two germline ends. The CDR3 sequence: CASSLSAAGELFF. Here the CDR3 DNA reads TGTGCCAGCAGCTTATCTGCGGCCGGGGAGCTGTTTTTT.

This chain links TRBV7-9 with TRBJ2-1; 8 bases fit TRBD1. The CDR3 has 17 residues. Per germline, CDR1 SEHNR and CDR2 FQNEAQ (reference sequence). The J segment lost 1 base and the V segment lost 6 bases, leaving 11 bases of the junction unmatched. The CDR3, as DNA: TGTGCCAGCAGTAATCTCCGACAGGGGATTTCCTACAATGAGCAGTTCTTC. Translated, it gives CASSNLRQGISYNEQFF.

This clone was seen only a few times. The chain recombines TRBV5-1 with TRBJ2-7; D may be TRBD1 (6 bases). V was shortened by 4 bases and J by 8 bases, with 19 bases between the two germline ends. The CDR3 runs 14 residues. The germline V gene encodes CDR1 SGHRS and CDR2 YFSETQ. The CDR3 here is CASSPDSISHKQYF. In nucleotides, the CDR3 is TGCGCCAGCAGCCCGGACAGCATTTCCCACAAGCAGTACTTC.

The CDR3 is CASDMQGARQPQHF. CDR3 bases: TGTGCCAGTGACATGCAGGGGGCGCGGCAGCCCCAGCATTTT. The J gene is TRBJ1-5, the V gene TRBV19; 8 bases align to TRBD1. V lost 8 bases and J lost 7; bases outside the gene matches: 10. From germline, CDR1 is LNHDA and CDR2 SQIVND (reference sequence). The CDR3 is 14 amino acids.

V and J are TRBV7-9 and TRBJ1-5, with D perhaps matching TRBD1 (5 bases). Germline loops: CDR1 SEHNR, CDR2 FQNEAQ (reference sequence). This CDR3 is 15 amino acids long. Trimming cost V 5 bases and J 8 bases, with 19 bases left between them. Written as DNA, the CDR3 is TGTGCCAGCAGCCGCGGGACCGCCGGGGGGAAGCCCCAGCATTTT. This codes for CASSRGTAGGKPQHF.

This clone is a singleton in its sample. The chain has TRBV27 and TRBJ2-7; 11 bases map to TRBD1. Germline-derived CDR1 and CDR2 are MNHEY and SMNVEV (reference sequence). The CDR3 length is 15 residues. V shed 5 bases and J 6 bases; nucleotides not matched to a gene: 9. This chain's CDR3 is CASSPRTGGRVEQYF. CDR3 DNA: TGTGCCAGCAGTCCCCGGACAGGGGGCAGGGTCGAGCAGTACTTC.

Comments on this clone: Additional DNA sequences in this sample encode the identical CDR3. This CDR3 is CSAKTGETQYF. The DNA for the CDR3 is TGCAGTGCTAAAACGGGAGAGACCCAGTACTTC. The chain carries TRBV20-1 and TRBJ2-5, with D hard to call. This CDR3 has 11 amino acids. Germline-derived CDR1 and CDR2 are DFQATT and SNEGSKA (reference sequence). The V end was cut by 4 bases, the J end by 4 bases, with 7 bases between.

The J gene is TRBJ2-5, the V gene TRBV27; D may be TRBD1 (5 bases). V was cut by 5 bases and J by 0 bases, with 13 bases left in between. Germline-derived CDR1 and CDR2 are MNHEY and SMNVEV (reference sequence). CDR3 length: 15 residues. CDR3 amino acids: CASSKGRQNQETQYF. The CDR3 DNA is TGTGCCAGCAGTAAGGGGCGGCAGAACCAAGAGACCCAGTACTTC.

This chain connects TRBV10-3 to TRBJ1-2, with 10 bases aligning to TRBD1. The CDR3 extends over 13 amino acids. Germline CDR1 is ENHRY and CDR2 is SYGVKD. V lost 10 bases to trimming and J lost 8 bases; unmatched junction nucleotides: 10. The CDR3 DNA follows: TGTGCCACCCGGACAGGGGGTACGGGCGGCTACACCTTC. Its translation is CATRTGGTGGYTF.

The chain couples TRBV7-2 to TRBJ2-3, with TRBD2 matching over 12 bases. This CDR3 spans 19 amino acids. Germline CDR1 SGHTA, CDR2 FQGNSA. V dropped 0 bases and J dropped 2; count of bases not matched to a gene: 9. CDR3 bases: TGTGCCAGCAGCTTAGCTCGGGGACTAGCGGGCTTTTCCACAGATACGCAGTATTTT. Translation gives CASSLARGLAGFSTDTQYF.

This clone was seen only once. The chain joins TRBV28 to TRBJ2-1, with TRBD1 identical over 8 bases. The J segment lost 6 bases and the V segment lost 8 bases, leaving 6 bases of the junction unmatched. The germline gives CDR1 MDHEN, CDR2 SYDVKM. This CDR3 has 13 residues. CDR3 sequence reads: CASGQGALNEQFF. In DNA, the CDR3 is TGTGCCAGCGGACAGGGTGCCCTCAATGAGCAGTTCTTC.

The chain couples TRBV19 to TRBJ2-7; 8 bases are shared with TRBD2. CDR1 is LNHDA, CDR2 SQIVND, per germline (reference sequence). CDR3 size: 11 residues. The CDR3 sequence: CAAGRVYEQYF. The CDR3 DNA is TGTGCTGCCGGGAGGGTCTACGAGCAGTACTTC.

CDR3 DNA sequence: TGTGCCAGCAACCCGGGACTAGCGGCTCAGGATGAGCAGTTCTTC. This translates into CASNPGLAAQDEQFF. This sequence joins TRBV7-6 and TRBJ2-1; 11 bases are shared with TRBD2. Germline V lookup: CDR1 SGHVS, CDR2 FNYEAQ. The CDR3 covers 15 residues. V shed 7 bases, J shed 8 bases, and the junction held 10 bases outside the gene matches.

This chain's CDR3 is CASSLAQGSYEQYF. In DNA form, the CDR3 reads TGTGCCAGCAGCTTGGCACAGGGGTCCTACGAGCAGTACTTC. V is TRBV11-3 and J is TRBJ2-7; 7 bases align to TRBD1. The V gene end was trimmed by 3 bases and the J gene end by 1 base; junction bases not matched to a gene: 3. The CDR3 is 14 amino acids. Germline loops: CDR1 SGHNT, CDR2 YENEEA.

This chain links TRBV6-5 with TRBJ2-1; TRBD2 might be the D (5 bases). Deletions cut 6 bases from V and 9 bases from J, with 9 bases between. This CDR3 contains 11 residues. Germline V gene lookup returns CDR1 MNHEY and CDR2 SVGAGI. The CDR3 region has the DNA TGTGCCAGCAGCAAAGGACTTGAGCAGTTCTTC. It translates to CASSKGLEQFF.

This clone was recorded a few times. The sample carries other DNA sequences with the same CDR3. The chain combines TRBV6-1 with TRBJ2-5, with a weak D call TRBD1 (5 bases). Germline V lookup: CDR1 MNHNS, CDR2 SASEGT. The V end lost 4 bases, the J end lost 5 bases, and 11 bases lay between the germline ends. This CDR3 spans 13 amino acids. Here the CDR3 reads CASSGRGRETQYF. The DNA for the CDR3 is TGTGCCAGCAGTGGTAGGGGTCGGGAGACCCAGTACTTC.

The V and J genes are TRBV15 and TRBJ2-1, with TRBD2 as a possible D gene (5 bases). The CDR3 covers 14 residues. The ends were cut back, 4 bases at V and 3 bases at J, with 10 bases in the middle. The germline CDR1 and CDR2 sequences are LNHNV and YYDKDF (reference sequence). CDR3 nucleotide sequence: TGTGCCACCAGCACTGAGCGGAACTACAATGAGCAGTTCTTC. It codes for CATSTERNYNEQFF.

This chain connects TRBV19 to TRBJ2-3; TRBD2 matches 11 bases. Germline assignment: CDR1 LNHDA and CDR2 SQIVND (reference sequence). V was clipped by 6 bases and J by 5 bases; unmatched bases: 10. There are 16 residues in the CDR3. The CDR3 coding sequence is TGTGCCAGTAGAGCATATAGCGGGAGGGTGGAAGATACGCAGTATTTT. Protein: CASRAYSGRVEDTQYF.